The clone carrying this T cell receptor (beta chain) was recorded once. This sample is part of a study of blood T cell repertoires in COVID-19. The overall study: COVID-19 samples collected from the United States, Italy and Spain covered acute and convalescent phases.

Per the authors' pipeline: How many nucleated cells were present was estimated from reference gene primer amplification. The method was immunoSEQ multiplex PCR; TCRdb's version includes in-frame clones alone and lacks a portion of them. V and J calls and clone size are given by that table; D and trimming were obtained from the DNA. The table lists under 400,000 clones, around 90% of them singletons, with roughly 2.8% in the top ten. Germline V gives CDR1 LNHNV, CDR2 YYDKDF (reference sequence). The CDR3 runs 15 residues. J lost 5 bases, V lost 0 bases, and 5 bases had no gene match. This receptor was taken from a woman aged 25-40 years with COVID-19, enrolled during active disease. Sequencing input: peripheral blood. The gene calls are TRBV15 and TRBJ1-2, with 8 bases aligning to TRBD1. The CDR3 here is CATSRDPGQVYGYTF. The DNA of the CDR3 is TGTGCCACCAGCAGAGACCCGGGACAGGTTTATGGCTACACCTTC.